The clone carrying this T cell receptor (beta chain) was counted a few times. The entry originates in a study of radiotherapy plus CTLA-4 blockade in lung cancer. Data came from immunoSEQ multiplex PCR; TCRdb stores just in-frame clones and leaves some out. Of 80,000 to 100,000 clones listed, approximately 78% are singletons. The CDR3 has 14 amino acids. Trimming removed 1 base from V and 3 bases from J, with 7 bases in between. Germline V gene data show CDR1 as MNHEY and CDR2 as SVGAGI. The chain uses TRBV6-5 and TRBJ2-1, with D unresolved. This receptor was obtained from a human donor with non-small cell lung cancer who had a partial response to radiotherapy plus ipilimumab. The sample consisted of peripheral blood, taken from a patient treated with radiotherapy plus ipilimumab. The CDR3 DNA reads as TGTGCCAGCAGTTACTTAGGCGGCTACAATGAGCAGTTCTTC. This codes for CASSYLGGYNEQFF.